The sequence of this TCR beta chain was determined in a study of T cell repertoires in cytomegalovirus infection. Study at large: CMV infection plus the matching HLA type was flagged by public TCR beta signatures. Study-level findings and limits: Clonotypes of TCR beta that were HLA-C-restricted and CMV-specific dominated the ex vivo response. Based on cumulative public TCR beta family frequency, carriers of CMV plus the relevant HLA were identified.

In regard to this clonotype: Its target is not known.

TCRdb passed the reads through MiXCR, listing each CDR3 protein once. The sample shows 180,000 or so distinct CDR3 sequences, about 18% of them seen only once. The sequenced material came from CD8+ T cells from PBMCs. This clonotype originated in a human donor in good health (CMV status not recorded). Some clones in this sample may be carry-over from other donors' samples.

The CDR3 reads CASSVEGGAVSYNEQFF. CDR3 DNA: TGTGCCAGCAGCGTAGAGGGGGGGGCTGTCTCCTACAATGAGCAGTTCTTC. The chain uses TRBV9 and TRBJ2-1; D is perhaps TRBD2 (7 bases). The V end lost 0 bases, the J end lost 0 bases, and 13 bases lay between the germline ends. The CDR3 has 17 residues. The V gene's germline CDR1 is SGDLS and CDR2 YYNGEE.